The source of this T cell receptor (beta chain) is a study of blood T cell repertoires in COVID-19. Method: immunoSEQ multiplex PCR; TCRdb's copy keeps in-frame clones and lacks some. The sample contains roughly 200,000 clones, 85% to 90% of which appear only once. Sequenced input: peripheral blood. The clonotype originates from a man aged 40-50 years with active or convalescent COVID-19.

DNA for the CDR3: TGTGCCAGCACTAGCTCTGGGGCCAACGTCCTGACTTTC. Protein product: CASTSSGANVLTF. The genes are TRBV2 and TRBJ2-6; no clear D gene. This CDR3 has 13 amino acids. Trimming cost V 7 bases and J 0 bases, with 4 bases left between them. Germline-derived CDR1 and CDR2 are SNHLY and FYNNEI.